This TCR beta chain is drawn from a study of blood T cell repertoires in COVID-19. Trimming cost V 4 bases and J 7 bases; bases outside gene matches: 8. This CDR3 is built from 16 residues. Produced via immunoSEQ multiplex PCR; TCRdb's table is partial and in-frame only. The sample contains 250,000 to 300,000 clones, 85% to 90% of which appear only once. The genes are TRBV23-1 and TRBJ2-1, with 12 bases matching TRBD2. TRBV23-1 is an ORF; its function is uncertain. This receptor was obtained from a woman aged 55-69 years who had recovered from COVID-19. Sequenced: PBMCs or T cells enriched from blood (not recorded which). CDR3 sequence (DNA): TGCGCCAGCAGTCCACAGGGACTAGCGGGTGTAAATGAGCAGTTCTTC. Its protein product is CASSPQGLAGVNEQFF.